The text below deals with one TCR beta chain. Its antigen is not known. With constant-segment primers, 5'RACE yielded cDNA libraries of TCR alpha and TCR beta that carried sample barcodes and UMIs. Each CDR3 protein is one row after TCRdb ran MiXCR on the 5' RACE reads. This repertoire shows tens of thousands of distinct CDR3 sequences, roughly 8% found once; its top ten account for 1.2% to 1.5%. This sample is drawn from a study of T-cell memory formation after mild COVID-19. Study-level results: Pre-infection memory carried some responding clones, suggesting that cross-reactive memory joined. Clones contracting over day 15 to 85 were CD4/CD8 balanced, with later expanders leaning CD4+. Contracting CD4+ clones sat mainly in CM and EM; CD8+ in EMRA.

This TCR came from a man younger than 30 who had mild COVID-19 (a few samples of this study predate the infection). Cell type and time point are not known. The sample taken for sequencing was PBMCs or a T cell subset sorted from them (not recorded which).

CDR3: CASSIRDTLFF. The CDR3 DNA reads TGTGCCAGTAGTATCCGGGATACTCTGTTTTTT. This chain joins TRBV19 and TRBJ1-4; D gene unclear. Germline V gives CDR1 LNHDA, CDR2 SQIVND (reference sequence). V lost 3 bases and J lost 14, with 10 bases in between. This CDR3 is 11 amino acids long.